Below, 5 T cell receptor beta chains from the same sample are listed, as sequenced in a study of T cells after yellow fever vaccination. Each CDR3 protein is one row after TCRdb ran MiXCR on the 5' RACE reads. The sample has 300,000 to 350,000 distinct CDR3 sequences; about 8.3% are singletons. Specimen: PBMCs, collected about 41 days after the first yellow fever vaccination. These receptors originate from a man between 18 and 29 years old who received the YFV17D yellow fever vaccine.

This clonotype came up a few times. The chain carries TRBV11-1 and TRBJ2-3; TRBD1 aligns across 11 bases. The germline V gene has CDR1 SGHAT and CDR2 FQDESV (reference sequence). V gave up 2 bases and J gave up 3 bases; unmatched junction bases: 13. This CDR3 is 19 amino acids long. Here the CDR3 DNA reads TGTGCCAGCAGCTTATCTTGGACAGGGGGCGAAAATGGGACAGATACGCAGTATTTT. It codes for CASSLSWTGGENGTDTQYF.

This sequence joins TRBV6-2 or TRBV6-3 and TRBJ1-2; 9 bases are shared with TRBD1. The length of the CDR3 is 15 residues. Trimming at V came to 6 bases and at J to 2 bases, leaving 7 bases not matched to a gene. In germline, CDR1 is MNHEY, CDR2 SVGEGT. The CDR3 nucleotides are TGTGCCAGCAGACCGACAGGGGGTTTCAACTATGGCTACACCTTC. It translates to CASRPTGGFNYGYTF.

The J gene is TRBJ2-1, the V gene TRBV19; D might be TRBD1 (5 bases). V was clipped by 5 bases and J by 2 bases, with 16 bases between them. The CDR3 extends over 16 amino acids. CDR1 is LNHDA and CDR2 is SQIVND in the germline V gene (reference sequence). The CDR3 sequence is CASSLLGQGTYNEQFF. DNA for the CDR3: TGTGCCAGTAGTTTATTGGGGCAGGGCACCTACAATGAGCAGTTCTTC.

Remarks on this clonotype: A clone one base away is much larger, so this may be a read error. V and J are TRBV5-1 and TRBJ2-2; 8 bases are shared with TRBD1. The germline CDR1 and CDR2 sequences are SGHRS and YFSETQ. The CDR3 is 15 residues long. CDR3 in amino acids: CASSVDRGGPGEQFF. Here the CDR3 DNA reads TGCGCCAGCAGCGTCGACAGGGGTGGGCCCGGGGAGCAGTTTTTT.

As regards this clonotype: A much more abundant neighbour one base away suggests this may be a read error. The rearrangement links TRBV12-3 or TRBV12-4 to TRBJ2-2; either TRBD1 or TRBD2 may supply D (5 bases each). This CDR3 region has 17 residues. CDR3: CASSSPPGWGYTGELYF. CDR3 bases: TGTGCCAGCAGTTCACCCCCAGGCTGGGGGTACACCGGGGAGCTGTATTTT.